This entry lists 11 T cell receptor beta chains sequenced from one sample in a study of tumor-infiltrating lymphocytes in primary liver carcinoma. A primer in the constant region served to generate TCR beta cDNA from approximately 460 ng of total RNA. The TCR beta library was amplified through three nested multiplex PCR rounds in a modified ARM-PCR procedure. Investigators reported that the first two PCR rounds, at 10 to 11 cycles each, used TRBV1-TRBV30 forward primers with a C-beta reverse primer. TCRdb reprocessed the multiplex PCR reads with MiXCR, giving one entry per CDR3 protein. The table has 100,000 to 150,000 distinct CDR3 sequences, 50% to 80% seen once. The source material, about 18-33 mg of unsorted bulk tissue, was used to co-extract RNA and DNA. Sequenced: liver tumor tissue from sampling region 3. The subset was: tumor region T3, left-lateral pole. These receptor sequences come from a woman aged 55-70 years with primary liver carcinoma and hepatitis B virus infection.

This sequence joins TRBV20-1 and TRBJ2-1; 11 nucleotides match TRBD2. This CDR3 has 17 amino acids. Germline CDR1 reads DFQATT; CDR2 reads SNEGSKA (reference sequence). V trimming: 6 bases; J trimming: 2 bases; junction bases outside the gene matches: 12. CDR3: CSAESASGRYTYNEQFF. CDR3 nucleotide sequence: TGCAGTGCCGAGTCCGCTAGCGGGAGGTACACCTACAATGAGCAGTTCTTC.

The CDR3 spells CATGTSGSGSYNEQFF. Written as DNA, the CDR3 is TGTGCCACCGGGACTAGCGGGAGTGGCTCCTACAATGAGCAGTTCTTC. The chain has TRBV10-3 and TRBJ2-1, with TRBD2 matching over 14 bases. The germline V gene encodes CDR1 ENHRY and CDR2 SYGVKD. The V and J ends lost 10 bases and 0 bases, in that order; junction bases with no gene match: 5. The CDR3 is 16 amino acids.

This chain connects TRBV28 to TRBJ2-3; 8 positions agree with TRBD1. The CDR3 is 11 residues long. Germline V gives CDR1 MDHEN, CDR2 SYDVKM. The V and J ends lost 8 bases and 9 bases, in that order; junction bases with no gene match: 4. As DNA, the CDR3 is TGTGCCAGCGTCGGACAGGGAACGCAGTATTTT. This codes for CASVGQGTQYF.

The CDR3 DNA is TGTGCCAGCTCACCTGAACGGGCCGGGGAGCTGTTTTTT. Its translation: CASSPERAGELFF. The chain combines TRBV18 with TRBJ2-2; D ambiguous. V was shortened by 3 bases and J by 6 bases, with 8 bases between the two germline ends. This CDR3 contains 13 residues. CDR1 and CDR2 (germline): KGHSH, LQKENI.

By its share, this clonotype is medium-sized. CDR3 in amino acids: CASSLVLGGVEQFF. CDR3 nucleotide sequence: TGTGCCAGCAGCTTAGTTTTGGGGGGTGTTGAGCAGTTCTTC. V gene TRBV11-3 combines with J gene TRBJ2-1, with D possibly matching TRBD2 (6 bases). Trimming removed 1 base at V and 9 bases at J, with 13 bases between. This CDR3 has 14 residues. Germline V gene sequence: CDR1 SGHNT, CDR2 YENEEA.

Turning to this clonotype: Compared with germline, one end of the junction differs, possibly owing to a read error. The rearrangement uses TRBV10-3 and TRBJ2-7; 8 bases line up with TRBD2. This CDR3 spans 14 amino acids. The germline CDR1 and CDR2 sequences are ENHRY and SYGVKD. The CDR3 nucleotides are TGTACCATCAGTGATTCAGGACTAGCCACCGAGCAGTACTTC. Encoded protein: CTISDSGLATEQYF.

This clonotype showed up many times. V gene TRBV5-5 combines with J gene TRBJ2-2; 9 bases line up with TRBD1. Germline assignment: CDR1 SGHKS and CDR2 YYEKEE (reference sequence). The CDR3 extends over 15 amino acids. Germline trimming cut 6 bases from V and 7 bases from J; bases unmatched to any gene: 10. As DNA, the CDR3 is TGTGCCAGCACCCCCCGGGACAGGGACAACGGGGAGCTGTTTTTT. Translating it yields CASTPRDRDNGELFF. Full variable domain (outside the CDR3, taken from reference TRBV5-5 and TRBJ2-2): DAGVTQSPTHLIKTRGQQVTLRCSPISGHKSVSWYQQVLGQGPQFIFQYYEKEERGRGNFPDRFSARQFPNYSSELNVNALLLGDSALYLCASTPRDRDNGELFFGEGSRLTVL.

This clonotype was seen many times. The chain combines TRBV11-2 with TRBJ2-2; D may be TRBD1 (6 bases). CDR1 and CDR2 from the germline V gene are SGHAT and FQNNGV. V was clipped by 3 bases and J by 7 bases, with 12 bases between them. This CDR3 is built from 14 residues. In DNA form, the CDR3 reads TGTGCCAGCAGCTTGAGTAGGGGGATCGGGGAGCTGTTTTTT. Its protein is CASSLSRGIGELFF.

This clonotype was recorded many times. V gene TRBV6-1 combines with J gene TRBJ1-5; TRBD1 aligns across 7 bases. The CDR3 consists of 14 residues. Looked up from germline, CDR1 is MNHNS and CDR2 is SASEGT. The V and J ends lost 8 bases and 2 bases, in that order; junction bases with no gene match: 6. In nucleotides, the CDR3 is TGTGCCAGCTTCGAGGGGGCTGGCAATCAGCCCCAGCATTTT. Its protein is CASFEGAGNQPQHF.

Notes on this clonotype: One junction end does not reproduce the germline sequence, and a read error may be involved. The chain couples TRBV7-8 to TRBJ1-1; possibly TRBD1 for D (5 bases). Germline V gene data show CDR1 as SGHVS and CDR2 as FQNEAQ. The CDR3 runs to 16 residues. For the CDR3, the DNA is TGTGCCAGCAGGCTCCAAGGGACCTCCTGTGGCACTAAAGCTTTCTTT. It yields the protein CASRLQGTSCGTKAFF.

For this clonotype: A much larger clone lies one base from this, so it may be a read error. This chain links TRBV5-5 with TRBJ2-2, with D possibly being TRBD2 (6 bases). CDR3 length: 13 amino acids. In germline, CDR1 is SGHKS, CDR2 YYEKEE (reference sequence). CDR3 in amino acids: CTSSLGLTGELFF. CDR3 nucleotide sequence: TGTACCAGCAGCCTGGGACTCACCGGGGAGCTGTTTTTT.